The 12 T cell receptor beta chains below were found in one sample sequenced in a study of blood T cell repertoires in COVID-19. The assay was immunoSEQ multiplex PCR, and TCRdb's table has in-frame clones only and misses some. In the table there are around 100,000 clones, approximately 80% of which are singletons. Sequencing was done on a sample of peripheral blood. The receptors here all came from a human donor in a cohort sampled during active COVID-19.

This clone was found once. The rearrangement uses TRBV5-1 and TRBJ2-7; the D gene is possibly TRBD2 (6 bases). V lost 0 bases to trimming and J lost 9 bases, with 19 bases between them. CDR3 length: 15 residues. Germline CDR1 and CDR2: SGHRS and YFSETQ. CDR3 in amino acids: CASSLAGKAQEGQYF. CDR3 DNA: TGCGCCAGCAGCTTGGCGGGGAAAGCGCAGGAGGGGCAGTACTTC.

This clone was detected once. This chain links TRBV5-1 with TRBJ2-5; D gene ambiguous. In germline, CDR1 is SGHRS, CDR2 YFSETQ. Trimming removed 0 bases at V and 9 bases at J, with 15 bases between. CDR3 length: 14 residues. In DNA, the CDR3 is TGCGCCAGCAGCTTGGGCCCCGACACGGTAGCCCAGTACTTC. It is translated as CASSLGPDTVAQYF.

The chain combines TRBV9 with TRBJ2-2; the match to TRBD2 covers 9 bases. The J segment lost 1 base and the V segment lost 4 bases, leaving 5 bases of the junction unmatched. From germline, CDR1 is SGDLS and CDR2 YYNGEE. The CDR3 spans 16 residues. The CDR3 region has the DNA TGTGCCAGCAGCCTCGGCGGGGGGGTGAACACCGGGGAGCTGTTTTTT. It specifies CASSLGGGVNTGELFF. The whole variable domain, filled in from reference TRBV9 and TRBJ2-2, reads DSGVTQTPKHLITATGQRVTLRCSPRSGDLSVYWYQQSLDQGLQFLIQYYNGEERAKGNILERFSAQQFPDLHSELNLSSLELGDSALYFCASSLGGGVNTGELFFGEGSRLTVL.

The V and J genes are TRBV7-8 and TRBJ1-5; D possibly corresponds to TRBD1 (5 bases). The CDR3 sequence is 13 residues long. The germline V gene has CDR1 SGHVS and CDR2 FQNEAQ. Between the trimmed V and J ends, which lost 3 bases and 7 bases, there was a span of 10 bases. The CDR3 region has the DNA TGTGCCAGCAGCTTGGGGCGGGAACAGCCCCAGCATTTT. The encoded protein is CASSLGREQPQHF. Based on the CDR3 plus reference TRBV7-8 and TRBJ1-5, the full variable domain is GAGVSQSPRYKVAKRGQDVALRCDPISGHVSLFWYQQALGQGPEFLTYFQNEAQLDKSGLPSDRFFAERPEGSVSTLKIQRTQQEDSAVYLCASSLGREQPQHFGDGTRLSIL.

This clone was recorded once. The chain is built from TRBV11-3 and TRBJ1-4; D call uncertain. The CDR3 is made up of 14 amino acids. Germline V gene lookup returns CDR1 SGHNT and CDR2 YENEEA. Trimming removed 5 bases at V and 4 bases at J, with 11 bases between. The CDR3 loop is CASSLQQHNEKLFF. Here the CDR3 DNA reads TGTGCCAGCAGCCTACAGCAGCATAATGAAAAACTGTTTTTT.

The rearrangement links TRBV5-4 to TRBJ2-7; perhaps TRBD2 as D (6 bases). Trimming shortened V by 0 bases and J by 0 bases, and 13 bases separated the two germline ends. In germline, CDR1 is SGHNT, CDR2 YYREEE (reference sequence). CDR3 length: 16 amino acids. The CDR3 DNA reads as TGTGCCAGCAGCTTGGTGGAGGGCGTAAGCTCCTACGAGCAGTACTTC. Translation gives CASSLVEGVSSYEQYF.

V and J are TRBV6-5 and TRBJ2-7, with TRBD2 as a possible D gene (6 bases). CDR1 and CDR2 (germline): MNHEY, SVGAGI. The CDR3 runs to 16 residues. Trimming stripped 0 bases from V and 4 bases from J, with 16 bases between. The CDR3 is CASSYSSPRGGYEQYF. For the CDR3, the DNA is TGTGCCAGCAGTTACTCGAGTCCCCGGGGAGGATACGAGCAGTACTTC.

This clone appeared a single time. Mismatch with germline at one junction end may stem from a read error. The chain is built from TRBV5-6 and TRBJ1-2, with a possible D match to TRBD1 (5 bases). CDR1 SGHDT and CDR2 YYEEEE come from the germline V gene. The CDR3 extends over 11 amino acids. The chain's CDR3 is CASSLTRTRAF. DNA of the CDR3: TGTGCCAGCAGCTTGACCCGGACACGGGCCTTC.

The chain is built from TRBV7-9 and TRBJ2-2, with TRBD2 identical over 8 bases. The germline V gene encodes CDR1 SEHNR and CDR2 FQNEAQ (reference sequence). The V segment lost 10 bases and the J segment 7 bases; nucleotides outside the gene matches: 5. CDR3 size: 12 residues. CDR3 loop: CAKRGSSGELFF. CDR3 sequence (DNA): TGTGCCAAGCGGGGGAGTAGCGGGGAGCTGTTTTTT.

The J gene is TRBJ2-3, the V gene TRBV18; 12 bases are a match to TRBD2. This CDR3 comprises 16 residues. CDR1 is KGHSH, CDR2 LQKENI, per germline. The V segment lost 6 bases and the J segment 2 bases; nucleotides outside the gene matches: 6. The chain's CDR3 is CASSPGTSGPTDTQYF. Here the CDR3 DNA reads TGTGCCAGCTCTCCCGGGACTAGCGGGCCCACAGATACGCAGTATTTT.

The V gene is TRBV6-1, the J gene TRBJ1-5; TRBD1 is a possible D gene (5 bases). The CDR3 consists of 16 residues. Germline V CDR1 and CDR2: MNHNS, SASEGT. V was clipped by 3 bases and J by 6 bases, with 18 bases between them. The CDR3 reads CASSDQKEGVGQPQHF. The CDR3 DNA sequence: TGTGCCAGCAGTGACCAAAAGGAAGGGGTTGGTCAGCCCCAGCATTTT.

Notes on this clone: Relative to the germline gene, one junction end is altered; a read error may explain this. The V gene is TRBV18, the J gene TRBJ1-1, with 7 positions matching TRBD1. The CDR3 is 13 amino acids. From germline, CDR1 is KGHSH and CDR2 LQKENI. The CDR3 sequence is CASSAGGNAEAFF. The CDR3 bases are TGTGCCAGCTCAGCAGGGGGGAACGCTGAAGCTTTCTTT.